The 5 T cell receptor beta chains presented below share a single source sample, sequenced in a study of vaccination effects on CD4 cells after COVID-19. Some clones are missing from TCRdb's copy, which holds only in-frame ones; the method was immunoSEQ multiplex PCR. The sample carries roughly 53,000 clones, roughly three quarters recorded once. Antigens for these TCRs are unknown. Prior to sequencing, the ViraFEST assay stimulated PBMC with viral peptide pools, which expanded the antigen-specific CD4+ T cells. Having been cultured for less than 13 days, the cells underwent CD4+ T cell isolation. According to the study, vaccine recipients showed no prior SARS-CoV-2 infection and negative nucleocapsid antibodies. The source was CD4+ T cells from PBMCs cultured with HCoV-OC43 spike peptides, collected before COVID-19 vaccination. Described subset: HCoV-OC43 spike overlapping peptide pool stimulation. The receptors derive from a human donor who received a COVID-19 vaccine.

This clone was observed a few times. J is TRBJ2-3 and V is TRBV2; TRBD1 agrees at 8 bases. Per the germline V gene, CDR1 is SNHLY and CDR2 is FYNNEI. J was trimmed by 4 bases and V by 6 bases; bases with no gene match: 9. The CDR3 runs 15 residues. The CDR3 is CASSPDRAGPDTQYF. The CDR3 DNA is TGTGCCAGCAGCCCGGACAGGGCGGGCCCAGATACGCAGTATTTT.

This rearrangement joins TRBV20-1 to TRBJ2-1; no reliable D call. Per germline, CDR1 DFQATT and CDR2 SNEGSKA (reference sequence). Between the trimmed V and J ends, which lost 3 bases and 7 bases, there was a span of 7 bases. This CDR3 contains 11 residues. CDR3 coding DNA: TGCAGTGCTAGGTTAGCAAATGAGCAGTTCTTC. Amino acids: CSARLANEQFF.

The chain employs TRBV6-5 and TRBJ2-2; 8 nucleotides agree with TRBD2. The germline V gene has CDR1 MNHEY and CDR2 SVGAGI. The CDR3 runs to 12 residues. V dropped 6 bases and J dropped 15; count of bases not matched to a gene: 9. CDR3 nucleotide sequence: TGTGCCAGCAGAGGCCCGGGGGGGAACGTGTTTTTT. It specifies CASRGPGGNVFF.

This chain links TRBV6-1 with TRBJ1-1; 7 nucleotides match TRBD1. The length of the CDR3 is 15 residues. The germline gives CDR1 MNHNS, CDR2 SASEGT. The V segment lost 1 base and the J segment 4 bases; nucleotides outside the gene matches: 6. In DNA, the CDR3 is TGTGCCAGCAGTGAAGAGGGGGCGCCGGGCACTGAAGCTTTCTTT. Protein sequence: CASSEEGAPGTEAFF.

The chain is built from TRBV6-2 or TRBV6-3 and TRBJ1-5, with D possibly being TRBD1 (6 bases). Looked up from germline, CDR1 is MNHEY and CDR2 is SVGEGT. V lost 3 bases, J lost 2 bases, and 14 bases lay in between. The CDR3 loop spans 16 amino acids. The CDR3 coding sequence is TGTGCCAGCAGTTATTCCCGGGGGCGAGGCAATCAGCCCCAGCATTTT. Encoded protein: CASSYSRGRGNQPQHF.